Following are 17 T cell receptor beta chains from one sample sequenced in a study of Ad26.COV2.S vaccination and SARS-CoV-2 variants. The treatment is: 19 received Ad26.COV2.S at low or high dose, single or two shots; roughly five received placebo; per-sample allocation not given. The samples date from day 63 after the first vaccine or placebo injection. Assay used: immunoSEQ multiplex PCR; TCRdb lists only in-frame clones, some missing. The sample lists more than 350,000 clones, 75% to 95% occurring once. The sequences come from peripheral blood, collected in a trial of Ad26.COV2.S vaccine versus placebo. These receptors all come from a person between 18 and 60 years old who received the Ad26.COV2.S COVID-19 vaccine or a placebo.

The V and J genes are TRBV3-1 (or the pseudogene TRBV3-2) and TRBJ2-1; 9 positions agree with TRBD2. With 2 bases clipped from V and 9 bases from J, the junction kept 8 bases outside the gene matches. The CDR3 spans 15 residues. CDR1 is LGHDT and CDR2 is YNNKEL in the germline V gene (reference sequence). CDR3 sequence: CASSQPALAGIEQFF. CDR3 DNA sequence: TGTGCCAGCAGCCAACCTGCTCTAGCGGGAATTGAGCAGTTCTTC.

The DNA of the CDR3 is TGTGCCACTGGAGCTAGCGCAAGCTCCTACGAGCAGTACTTC. Translated: CATGASASSYEQYF. J is TRBJ2-7 and V is TRBV19, with a possible D match to TRBD2 (6 bases). This CDR3 contains 14 residues. The germline V and J ends were trimmed by 10 bases and 0 bases, with 16 bases remaining between them. Germline V gene sequence: CDR1 LNHDA, CDR2 SQIVND (reference sequence).

The genes are TRBV7-3 and TRBJ2-5; D not certain. This CDR3 contains 13 residues. The ends were cut back, 4 bases at V and 2 bases at J, with 8 bases in the middle. CDR1 and CDR2 (germline): SGHTA, FQGTGA. The CDR3 bases are TGTGCCAGCAGCTCGGTTGTTCAAGAGACCCAGTACTTC. Protein: CASSSVVQETQYF.

The V and J genes are TRBV4-1 and TRBJ2-1, with 13 bases that match TRBD2. After removal of 1 base from V and 5 bases from J, the junction contained 11 bases not matched to a gene. CDR1 and CDR2 from the germline V gene are MGHRA and YSYEKL. This CDR3 region has 19 residues. The CDR3 DNA follows: TGCGCCAGCAGCCAAGGAGGAGTACCGGGACTAGCGGGAAACAATGAGCAGTTCTTC. Protein product: CASSQGGVPGLAGNNEQFF.

The CDR3 DNA is TGTGCCTGGACTAGGGGGACTTCAGGCACAGATACGCAGTATTTT. This codes for CAWTRGTSGTDTQYF. This sequence joins TRBV30 and TRBJ2-3; D may be TRBD1 or TRBD2 (6 bases each). V was clipped by 4 bases and J by 1 base, with 15 bases between them. The germline V gene encodes CDR1 GTSNPN and CDR2 SVGIG (reference sequence). The CDR3 is 15 residues long.

The chain uses TRBV28 and TRBJ1-5, with TRBD1 matching 9 bases. The CDR3 totals 18 residues. J lost 4 bases, V lost 2 bases, and 12 bases had no gene match. Looked up from germline, CDR1 is MDHEN and CDR2 is SYDVKM. The CDR3 reads CASSLPGQGNLGNQPQHF. The CDR3, as DNA: TGTGCCAGCAGTTTACCGGGACAGGGAAACTTGGGAAATCAGCCCCAGCATTTT.

The chain combines TRBV7-2 with TRBJ2-3; no definite D call. Deletions cut 0 bases from V and 4 bases from J, with 5 bases between. Germline-derived CDR1 and CDR2 are SGHTA and FQGNSA. The CDR3 covers 13 residues. Here the CDR3 reads CASSLATADTQYF. For the CDR3, the DNA is TGTGCCAGCAGCTTAGCAACGGCAGATACGCAGTATTTT.

The chain has TRBV2 and TRBJ2-5, with D maybe TRBD2 (7 bases). V was trimmed by 4 bases and J by 4 bases, leaving 16 bases between them. Germline V gives CDR1 SNHLY, CDR2 FYNNEI. The CDR3 has 15 residues. The CDR3 reads CASSAETGRGETQYF. CDR3 nucleotide sequence: TGTGCCAGCAGTGCCGAAACAGGGAGGGGAGAGACCCAGTACTTC.

This chain links TRBV4-1 with TRBJ1-2; 11 bases are a match to TRBD1. The germline CDR1 and CDR2 sequences are MGHRA and YSYEKL. Trimming removed 2 bases from V and 4 bases from J; junction bases left unmatched: 21. CDR3 length: 21 amino acids. This CDR3 is CASSQTGLGQGANTFIYGYTF. Here the CDR3 DNA reads TGCGCCAGCAGCCAAACAGGCTTAGGACAGGGGGCCAACACTTTCATCTATGGCTACACCTTC.

The chain employs TRBV6-2 or TRBV6-3 and TRBJ2-3, with a tentative D call TRBD2 (6 bases). Germline V gene data show CDR1 as MNHEY and CDR2 as SVGEGT. Trimming left V 2 bases short and J 6 bases short, with 15 bases between. The CDR3 covers 15 residues. CDR3 loop: CASSYQLEGWDTQYF. The CDR3 coding sequence is TGTGCCAGCAGTTACCAATTGGAGGGATGGGATACGCAGTATTTT.

The chain uses TRBV21-1 and TRBJ1-5. TRBV21-1 counts as a pseudogene. The CDR3 loop spans 16 amino acids. In nucleotides, the CDR3 is TGTGCCAGCAGCAAAGCTGGGGCAGGGACGGATCAGCCCCAGCATTTT. It specifies CASSKAGAGTDQPQHF.

The V and J genes are TRBV5-1 and TRBJ2-2; 8 bases fit TRBD1. In germline, CDR1 is SGHRS, CDR2 YFSETQ. Trimming took 4 bases from V and 2 from J; bases not matched to a gene: 4. There are 15 residues in the CDR3. CDR3 residues: CASSPGQVNTGELFF. Written as DNA, the CDR3 is TGCGCCAGCAGCCCGGGACAGGTCAACACCGGGGAGCTGTTTTTT.

This clone was observed a single time. The V gene is TRBV5-4, the J gene TRBJ2-3; 11 positions agree with TRBD2. The CDR3 has 14 amino acids. V gave up 7 bases and J gave up 4 bases; unmatched junction bases: 5. Looked up from germline, CDR1 is SGHNT and CDR2 is YYREEE (reference sequence). This chain's CDR3 is CASSGTSGADTQYF. Written as DNA, the CDR3 is TGTGCCAGCTCCGGGACTAGCGGAGCAGATACGCAGTATTTT.

The rearrangement uses TRBV5-1 and TRBJ2-7, with a weak D call TRBD2 (6 bases). CDR3 length: 15 amino acids. From germline, CDR1 is SGHRS and CDR2 YFSETQ. Deletions cut 4 bases from V and 2 bases from J, with 16 bases between. The CDR3 sequence is CASSPMLRGTYEQYF. For the CDR3, the DNA is TGCGCCAGCAGCCCGATGTTGCGGGGTACCTACGAGCAGTACTTC. The complete variable domain, with remaining parts taken from reference TRBV5-1 and TRBJ2-7, reads KAGVTQTPRYLIKTRGQQVTLSCSPISGHRSVSWYQQTPGQGLQFLFEYFSETQRNKGNFPGRFSGRQFSNSRSEMNVSTLELGDSALYLCASSPMLRGTYEQYFGPGTRLTVT.

The gene calls are TRBV18 and TRBJ1-2; D ambiguous. CDR3 length: 15 amino acids. Trimming stripped 3 bases from V and 5 bases from J, with 16 bases between. Germline assignment: CDR1 KGHSH and CDR2 LQKENI. Here the CDR3 DNA reads TGTGCCAGCTCACCGGCTGATCTCGCCCCTTATGGCTACACCTTC. It is translated as CASSPADLAPYGYTF.

The rearrangement uses TRBV14 and TRBJ1-6, with 7 bases lining up with TRBD1. V trimming: 4 bases; J trimming: 7 bases; junction bases outside the gene matches: 10. CDR1 and CDR2 from the germline V gene are SGHDN and FVKESK. CDR3 length: 16 residues. The CDR3 DNA follows: TGTGCCAGCAGCCTACGGACAGGTGTTTGGAATTCACCCCTCCACTTT. It translates to CASSLRTGVWNSPLHF.

V is TRBV4-1 and J is TRBJ1-1; possibly TRBD1 for D (6 bases). Germline CDR1 MGHRA, CDR2 YSYEKL. V lost 3 bases to trimming and J lost 7 bases, with 9 bases between them. The CDR3 contains 12 residues. The CDR3 nucleotides are TGCGCCAGCAGCCACAACAGGGATGAAGCTTTCTTT. Protein sequence: CASSHNRDEAFF.